These T cell receptor beta chains were read from a single sample in a study of T cell repertoires in cytomegalovirus infection. Antigen specificity for these receptors is unknown. TCRdb redid the calling of the reads with MiXCR, one entry per CDR3 protein. The sample holds approximately 270,000 distinct CDR3 sequences, under 25% seen once. The sequencing here drew on cultured PBMCs, taken from culture after CMV antigen stimulation. The receptors originated from a human donor in good health (CMV status not recorded). Some clones in this sample may be carry-over from other donors' samples. Each CDR3 is given without its conserved first and last residue.

V,J,length,CDR3
TRBV6-1,TRBJ1-5,15,ASSVGKGGESNQPQH
TRBV5-1,TRBJ2-2,13,ASSLDRQGTGELF
TRBV28,TRBJ2-7,12,ASLDSGFSYEQY
TRBV10-3,TRBJ2-7,11,AISAGGPYEQY
TRBV7-2,TRBJ1-4,11,ASSSGFGEKLF
TRBV19,TRBJ2-5,11,ASSISVKETQY
TRBV4-3,TRBJ2-1,12,ASSQMTGGNEQF
TRBV10-3,TRBJ1-1,13,AAERSRLRGTEAF
TRBV7-2,TRBJ1-1,13,ASSPRQGLNTEAF
TRBV14,TRBJ1-3,14,ASSQAGQRSGNTIY
TRBV28,TRBJ1-5,15,ASSDSGTKLSNQPQH
TRBV7-2,TRBJ1-6,12,ASSRLDRVSPLH
TRBV19,TRBJ1-5,13,ASRHQGHSNQPQH
TRBV6-5,TRBJ2-1,17,ASSYGGLAGSPTVDEQF
TRBV7-9,TRBJ2-3,13,ASSLARSYWDTQY
TRBV9,TRBJ2-5,11,ASSGQGRETQY